Reported below is one T cell receptor beta chain. Its target is unknown. Participants comprised healthy donors of bone marrow. The record originates from a study of cytomegalovirus exposure and HLA in healthy donors. The PCR was carried out with 60 Vbeta primers and 13 Jbeta primers. The repertoire was sequenced with immunoSEQ multiplex PCR; TCRdb's copy has only in-frame clones and lacks some. Of 100,000 to 150,000 clones detected, roughly 63% appear once; the ten largest clones hold around 1.6%. Study-level points and caveats: There were 150 or so TCR beta chains listed as cytomegalovirus-associated. A few CMV-associated chains were confirmed in vitro to be specific for CMV antigens. Information on immune exposure was restricted to one variable (CMV serostatus).

Looked up from germline, CDR1 is SGHKS and CDR2 is YYEKEE (reference sequence). V dropped 4 bases and J dropped 5 bases, with 19 bases sitting between them. The CDR3 runs to 15 residues. The sequence derives from a man younger than 40 in good health and CMV-seropositive. Sequencing used PBMCs. The J gene is TRBJ2-7, the V gene TRBV5-5, with D possibly matching TRBD1 (7 bases). In DNA form, the CDR3 reads TGTGCCAGCAGCGACTGGGGCGTCAGGGGGGACGAGCAGTACTTC. This encodes CASSDWGVRGDEQYF. The full variable domain, with the rest looked up from reference TRBV5-5 and TRBJ2-7, is DAGVTQSPTHLIKTRGQQVTLRCSPISGHKSVSWYQQVLGQGPQFIFQYYEKEERGRGNFPDRFSARQFPNYSSELNVNALLLGDSALYLCASSDWGVRGDEQYFGPGTRLTVT.